This T cell receptor (beta chain) appears in the sequencing data of a study of shared clonotypes between healthy human individuals. The run depth of the assay was deep. The data were produced by immunoSEQ multiplex PCR, yet TCRdb's version contains in-frame clones alone and is incomplete. This table has about 2.1 million clones, roughly 91% appearing once. Naive CD8 cells, CD45RO-negative and positively selected for CCR7, excluded terminally differentiated effector memory CD45RA+ cells. About this clone itself: The antigen is undetermined.

Germline V gene data show CDR1 as SGHKS and CDR2 as YYEKEE (reference sequence). The V end was cut by 6 bases, the J end by 2 bases, with 11 bases between. The CDR3 loop spans 13 amino acids. Findings of the study overall: Across four donors, naive CD4 shared 5% to 5.5%, naive CD8 3% to 3.5%, memory CD4 roughly 2.1%, memory CD8 0.4%.

Sample: naive CD8+ T cells from PBMCs. The rearrangement uses TRBV5-5 and TRBJ1-1; D possibly corresponds to TRBD1 (6 bases). The sequence derives from a man between 18 and 35 years old in good health. Some clones in this sample may be carry-over from other donors' samples. The CDR3 nucleotides are TGTGCCAGCACCAGGACAGCTAACACTGAAGCTTTCTTT. Its protein is CASTRTANTEAFF.